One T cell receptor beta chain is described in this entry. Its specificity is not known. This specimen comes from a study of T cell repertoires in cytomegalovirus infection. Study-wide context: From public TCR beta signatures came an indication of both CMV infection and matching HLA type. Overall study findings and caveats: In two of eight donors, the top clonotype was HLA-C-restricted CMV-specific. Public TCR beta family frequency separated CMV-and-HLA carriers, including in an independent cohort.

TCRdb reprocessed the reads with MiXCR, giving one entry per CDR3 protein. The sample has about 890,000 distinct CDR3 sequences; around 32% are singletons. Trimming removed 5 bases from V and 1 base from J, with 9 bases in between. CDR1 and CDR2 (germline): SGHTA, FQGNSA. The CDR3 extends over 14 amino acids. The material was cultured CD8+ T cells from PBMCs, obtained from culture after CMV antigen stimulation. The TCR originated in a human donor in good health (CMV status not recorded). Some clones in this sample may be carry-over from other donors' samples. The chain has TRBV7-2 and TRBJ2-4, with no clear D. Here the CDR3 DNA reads TGTGCCAGCAGCAGATTGGGGGCCAAAAACATTCAGTACTTC. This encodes CASSRLGAKNIQYF.